This entry lists 8 T cell receptor beta chains sequenced from one sample in a study of spatial heterogeneity in lung cancer. Study-wide points: Mutation tallies in tumors tracked expanded intratumoral alpha and beta TCR counts.

Antigen specificity for these receptors is unknown. Described time point: sample taken at primary tumor resection. MiXCR, run by TCRdb on the 5' RACE reads, gives a single entry per CDR3 protein. The sample has several thousand distinct CDR3 sequences, around 12% seen once. Here the sequenced sample was lung tumor tissue, taken at surgery. Receptors originate from a male donor with early-stage non-small cell lung cancer.

Within the sample, this clonotype is medium-sized. Being off target in a library aimed at alpha chains, this beta chain has a size of little meaning. The chain joins TRBV9 to TRBJ2-5; weak D call: TRBD2 (6 bases). Trimming stripped 0 bases from V and 0 bases from J, with 12 bases between. This CDR3 has 16 amino acids. Germline CDR1 reads SGDLS; CDR2 reads YYNGEE. The CDR3, as DNA: TGTGCCAGCAGCGTAGGGAGGGCCCTGTACCAAGAGACCCAGTACTTC. It yields the protein CASSVGRALYQETQYF.

This clonotype was counted at least ten times. This beta chain is a stray sequence in a library constructed for alpha chains; its clone size is not meaningful. This chain joins TRBV9 and TRBJ2-7; D not certain. From germline, CDR1 is SGDLS and CDR2 YYNGEE. The V gene lost 1 base and the J gene lost 0 bases, with 8 bases spanning the gap. There are 14 residues in the CDR3. In DNA, the CDR3 is TGTGCCAGCAGCGTAATGGCGGACTCCTACGAGCAGTACTTC. This sequence encodes CASSVMADSYEQYF.

As to this clonotype: This beta chain turned up in a library designed for alpha chains; as an off-target read, its abundance says little. The chain joins TRBV12-3 or TRBV12-4 to TRBJ2-5; TRBD2 might be the D (6 bases). The CDR3 extends over 15 amino acids. Trimming left V 6 bases short and J 5 bases short, with 19 bases between. Written as DNA, the CDR3 is TGTGCCAGCAGCCTCCGACTAGGAGGGCACGAGACCCAGTACTTC. Translated: CASSLRLGGHETQYF.

Relative to its sample, this clonotype is medium-sized. A library prepared for alpha chains yielded this beta chain as an off-target read; its size is of little meaning. V gene TRBV7-2 combines with J gene TRBJ2-3; 8 nucleotides match TRBD2. The V segment lost 5 bases and the J segment 5 bases; nucleotides outside the gene matches: 9. The CDR3 runs 15 residues. CDR1 is SGHTA and CDR2 is FQGNSA in the germline V gene. The CDR3 bases are TGTGCCAGCAGCCCCCGGACTAGCTTTGGAGATACGCAGTATTTT. It specifies CASSPRTSFGDTQYF.

This clonotype turned up a few times. This beta chain appears as a stray read in a library generated for alpha chains; its size is not informative. This chain uses TRBV7-2 with TRBJ2-1, with D possibly being TRBD2 (7 bases). CDR1 SGHTA and CDR2 FQGNSA come from the germline V gene. The CDR3 is 16 amino acids. V was cut by 4 bases and J by 9 bases, with 22 bases left in between. Here the CDR3 reads CASSSRGGPTTSEQFF. The CDR3 nucleotides are TGTGCCAGCAGCTCTAGGGGGGGCCCGACTACAAGTGAGCAGTTCTTC.

In this sample, this clonotype turned up many times. This beta chain was picked up by a library intended for alpha chains and is off target, so its count carries little meaning. The chain employs TRBV18 and TRBJ2-6; no clear D gene. CDR1 is KGHSH, CDR2 LQKENI, per germline. V lost 1 base, J lost 1 base, and 5 bases lay in between. This CDR3 contains 15 residues. For the CDR3, the DNA is TGTGCCAGCTCACCACGAGCGTCTGGGGCCAACGTCCTGACTTTC. Its protein is CASSPRASGANVLTF. The full variable domain, rest sourced from reference TRBV18 and TRBJ2-6, is NAGVMQNPRHLVRRRGQEARLRCSPMKGHSHVYWYRQLPEEGLKFMVYLQKENIIDESGMPKERFSAEFPKEGPSILRIQQVVRGDSAAYFCASSPRASGANVLTFGAGSRLTVL.

The sample holds a few counts of this clonotype. A library made for alpha chains picked up this beta chain off target, so its size means little. This chain joins TRBV27 and TRBJ1-1, with 11 bases lining up with TRBD1. Germline lookup yields CDR1 MNHEY and CDR2 SMNVEV (reference sequence). V dropped 5 bases and J dropped 3; count of bases not matched to a gene: 5. The CDR3 sequence is 15 residues long. The CDR3 nucleotides read TGTGCCAGCAGTGGGACAGGGGGAGAGGACACTGAAGCTTTCTTT. The encoded protein is CASSGTGGEDTEAFF.

This clonotype is judged medium-sized (0.01 to 0.1%). This beta chain is a stray read from a library made for alpha chains; its abundance is not meaningful. J is TRBJ1-5 and V is TRBV27, with TRBD1 matching over 10 bases. This CDR3 contains 14 residues. V lost 10 bases, J lost 1 base, and 4 bases stayed unmatched. Germline assignment: CDR1 MNHEY and CDR2 SMNVEV (reference sequence). In DNA form, the CDR3 reads TGTGCCATCGAGGGACAGGGGAGCAATCAGCCCCAGCATTTT. This translates into CAIEGQGSNQPQHF.